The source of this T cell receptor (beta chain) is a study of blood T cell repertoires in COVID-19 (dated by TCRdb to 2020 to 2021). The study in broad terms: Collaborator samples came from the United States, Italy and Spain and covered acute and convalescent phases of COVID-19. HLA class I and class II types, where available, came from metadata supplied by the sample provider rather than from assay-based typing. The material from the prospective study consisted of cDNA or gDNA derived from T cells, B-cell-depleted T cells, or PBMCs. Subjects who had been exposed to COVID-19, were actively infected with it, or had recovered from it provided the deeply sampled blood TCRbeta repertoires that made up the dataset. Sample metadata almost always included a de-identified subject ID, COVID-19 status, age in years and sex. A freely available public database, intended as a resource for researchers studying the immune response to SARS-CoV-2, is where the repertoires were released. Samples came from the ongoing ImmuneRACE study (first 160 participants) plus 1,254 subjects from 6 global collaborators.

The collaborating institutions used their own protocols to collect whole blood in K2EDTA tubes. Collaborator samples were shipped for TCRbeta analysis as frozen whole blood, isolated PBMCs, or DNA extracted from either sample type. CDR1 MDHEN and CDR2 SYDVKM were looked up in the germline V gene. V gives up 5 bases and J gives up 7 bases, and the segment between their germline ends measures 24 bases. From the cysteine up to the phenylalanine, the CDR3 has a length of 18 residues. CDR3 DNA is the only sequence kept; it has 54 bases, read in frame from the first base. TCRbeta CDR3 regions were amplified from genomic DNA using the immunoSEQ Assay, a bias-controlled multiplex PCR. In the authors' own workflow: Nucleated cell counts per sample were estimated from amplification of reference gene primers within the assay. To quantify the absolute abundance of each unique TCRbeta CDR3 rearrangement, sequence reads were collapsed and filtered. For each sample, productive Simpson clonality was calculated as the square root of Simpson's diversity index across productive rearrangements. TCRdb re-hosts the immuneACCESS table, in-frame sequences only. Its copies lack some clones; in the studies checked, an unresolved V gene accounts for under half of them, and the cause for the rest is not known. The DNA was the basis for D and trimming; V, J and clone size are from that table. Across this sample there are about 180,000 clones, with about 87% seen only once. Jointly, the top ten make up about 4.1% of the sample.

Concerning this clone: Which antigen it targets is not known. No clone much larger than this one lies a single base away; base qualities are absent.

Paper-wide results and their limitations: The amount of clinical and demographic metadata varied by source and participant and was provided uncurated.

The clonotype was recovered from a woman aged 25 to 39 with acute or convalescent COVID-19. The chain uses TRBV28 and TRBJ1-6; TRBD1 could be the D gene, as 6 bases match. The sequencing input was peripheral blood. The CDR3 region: CASSLTLGIGQRNSPLHF. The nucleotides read TGTGCCAGCAGTCTTACGTTAGGTATCGGACAGAGGAATTCACCCCTCCACTTT.